This T cell receptor beta chain originates from a study of blood T cell repertoires in COVID-19. Germline CDR1 reads LNHDA; CDR2 reads SQIVND (reference sequence). The CDR3 has 21 amino acids. V was pared by 2 bases and J by 0 bases, with 16 bases of the junction left unmatched. The data were produced by immunoSEQ multiplex PCR, yet TCRdb's version contains in-frame clones alone and is incomplete. The table records about 110,000 clones, about 79% of them present only once. This chain connects TRBV19 to TRBJ2-6; the match to TRBD1 covers 7 bases. The clonotype comes from a woman older than 75 with active or convalescent COVID-19. The specimen was peripheral blood. CDR3 nucleotides: TGTGCCAGTAGTATACCCAAACGAGGGGGCAGGCGACTCTCTGGGGCCAACGTCCTGACTTTC. It yields the protein CASSIPKRGGRRLSGANVLTF.